This T cell receptor beta chain was profiled in a study of T-cell reconstitution after alpha-beta-depleted transplantation in children. This clonotype was recorded a few times. CDR1 is SQVTM and CDR2 is ANQGSEA in the germline V gene. The CDR3 runs 11 residues. The V and J ends lost 6 bases and 3 bases respectively, with 8 bases between them. The TCRbeta library incorporated unique molecular identifiers. Via MiXCR, TCRdb re-called the PCR reads, giving one row per CDR3 protein. The repertoire holds some 520,000 distinct CDR3 sequences, with approximately 29% as singletons. V usage is TRBV29-1 and J usage is TRBJ1-1; D unclear. Source: PBMCs from the stem cell graft donor, taken from the stem cell graft. The source of this sequence is a human donor who donated a stem cell graft to a child with aplastic anemia. CDR3 loop: CSVVRYTEAFF. In nucleotides, the CDR3 is TGCAGCGTCGTTAGGTACACTGAAGCTTTCTTT. Together with reference TRBV29-1 and TRBJ1-1, the CDR3 gives the full variable domain: SAVISQKPSRDICQRGTSLTIQCQVDSQVTMMFWYRQQPGQSLTLIATANQGSEATYESGFVIDKFPISRPNLTFSTLTVSNMSPEDSSIYLCSVVRYTEAFFGQGTRLTVV.